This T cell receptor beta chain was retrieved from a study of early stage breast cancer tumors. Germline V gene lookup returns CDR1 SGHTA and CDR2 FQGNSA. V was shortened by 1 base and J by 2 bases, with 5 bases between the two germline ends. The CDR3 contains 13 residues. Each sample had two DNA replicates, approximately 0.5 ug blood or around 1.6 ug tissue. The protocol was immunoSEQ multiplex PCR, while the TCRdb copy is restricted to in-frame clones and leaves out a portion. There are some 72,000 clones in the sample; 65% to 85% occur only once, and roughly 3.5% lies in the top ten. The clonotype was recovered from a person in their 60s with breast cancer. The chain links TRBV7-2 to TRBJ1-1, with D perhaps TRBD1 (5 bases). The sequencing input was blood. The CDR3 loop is CASSLGTNTEAFF. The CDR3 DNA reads TGTGCCAGCAGCTTAGGGACAAACACTGAAGCTTTCTTT.